A single sample is the source of the 8 T cell receptor beta chains below, sequenced in a study of cytomegalovirus exposure and HLA in healthy donors. PCR amplification relied on 60 Vbeta primers (plus 13 Jbeta primers). Sequenced by immunoSEQ multiplex PCR; TCRdb stores in-frame clones only, minus some. The sample carries approximately 110,000 clones, 67% recorded once. The sequenced material came from PBMCs. These receptors originate from a man younger than 35 in good health and CMV-seropositive.

This clone was recorded only once. This chain connects TRBV7-9 to TRBJ1-4; D is possibly TRBD1 (5 bases). This CDR3 comprises 15 residues. The V gene lost 5 bases and the J gene lost 4 bases, with 14 bases spanning the gap. The germline V gene has CDR1 SEHNR and CDR2 FQNEAQ (reference sequence). The CDR3 DNA reads TGTGCCAGCAGCCGAGCCGGGGGAAATAATGAAAAACTGTTTTTT. Its translation is CASSRAGGNNEKLFF.

The CDR3 sequence: CASSERLTGGLTDTQYF. For the CDR3, the DNA is TGCGCCAGCAGTGAAAGATTGACGGGGGGCCTCACAGATACGCAGTATTTT. The chain joins TRBV10-1 to TRBJ2-3, with D maybe TRBD2 (7 bases). CDR1 is WNHNN, CDR2 SYGVQD, per germline (reference sequence). V lost 3 bases, J lost 2 bases, and 18 bases lay in between. This CDR3 is 17 amino acids long.

The V and J genes are TRBV6-5 and TRBJ2-5; D might be TRBD2 (5 bases). Germline loops: CDR1 MNHEY, CDR2 SVGAGI. Trimming removed 6 bases at V and 3 bases at J, with 8 bases between. The CDR3 has 12 residues. The CDR3 sequence is CASSRAEETQYF. The CDR3 region has the DNA TGTGCCAGCAGCCGAGCGGAAGAGACCCAGTACTTC.

There are a few counts of this clone. V gene TRBV5-1 combines with J gene TRBJ2-3; 9 nucleotides line up with TRBD2. Per germline, CDR1 SGHRS and CDR2 YFSETQ. The CDR3 consists of 17 residues. V gave up 3 bases and J gave up 3 bases; unmatched junction bases: 11. The CDR3 bases are TGCGCCAGCAGCTCTCGATCTAGCGGGGTAGGGACAGATACGCAGTATTTT. Protein sequence: CASSSRSSGVGTDTQYF.

V is TRBV4-2 and J is TRBJ2-3; TRBD2 is a possible D gene (7 bases). V lost 0 bases and J lost 0, with 13 bases in between. CDR3 length: 17 amino acids. Germline-derived CDR1 and CDR2 are LGHNA and YNFKEQ. CDR3 nucleotide sequence: TGTGCCAGCAGCCAAGAGGGGGCGGGGGTAAGCACAGATACGCAGTATTTT. Translation gives CASSQEGAGVSTDTQYF.

The chain couples TRBV6-1 to TRBJ2-4; tentatively, D is TRBD1 (5 bases). Germline V lookup: CDR1 MNHNS, CDR2 SASEGT. V gave up 4 bases and J gave up 0 bases, with 16 bases separating them. This CDR3 spans 17 amino acids. CDR3 in amino acids: CASSVGRASLAKNIQYF. CDR3 coding DNA: TGTGCCAGCAGTGTAGGCAGGGCCAGTTTAGCCAAAAACATTCAGTACTTC.

In its sample, this clone was seen a few times. This rearrangement joins TRBV6-4 to TRBJ2-7; TRBD1 matches 9 bases. Trimming at V came to 6 bases and at J to 1 base, leaving 4 bases not matched to a gene. This CDR3 spans 14 amino acids. Germline loops: CDR1 MRHNA, CDR2 SNTAGT. CDR3 loop: CASSRTGDSYEQYF. As DNA, the CDR3 is TGTGCCAGCAGCCGGACAGGGGATTCCTACGAGCAGTACTTC.

The rearrangement joins TRBV7-6 to TRBJ2-7; D is possibly TRBD2 (5 bases). This CDR3 has 15 amino acids. CDR1 is SGHVS, CDR2 FNYEAQ, per germline. The germline V and J ends were trimmed by 0 bases and 4 bases, with 13 bases remaining between them. DNA for the CDR3: TGTGCCAGCAGCTTAGCGGCAGCCACGGGATACGAGCAGTACTTC. Its protein product is CASSLAAATGYEQYF.